The 5 T cell receptor beta chains listed next were all sequenced from one sample in a study of siplizumab effects on memory and regulatory T cells. The data were produced by immunoSEQ multiplex PCR, yet TCRdb's version contains in-frame clones alone and is incomplete. Of about 52,000 clones listed, approximately 97% are singletons. Sequenced: naive CD4+ T cells sorted from blood. These receptors all stem from a human donor in good health.

J is TRBJ1-1 and V is TRBV6-4; 7 nucleotides match TRBD1. The germline V gene encodes CDR1 MRHNA and CDR2 SNTAGT. Trimming took 5 bases from V and 4 from J; bases not matched to a gene: 4. The CDR3 has 13 residues. The CDR3 DNA is TGTGCCAGCAGTCAGACAGGGACCACTGAAGCTTTCTTT. Translation gives CASSQTGTTEAFF.

This chain connects TRBV5-5 to TRBJ1-1; 7 bases align to TRBD1. Germline lookup yields CDR1 SGHKS and CDR2 YYEKEE (reference sequence). The CDR3 has 12 residues. Trimming removed 0 bases from V and 10 bases from J; junction bases left unmatched: 3. The CDR3 bases are TGTGCCAGCAGCTTGGAGGCAGGGGGAGCTTTCTTT. This gives the protein CASSLEAGGAFF.

The genes are TRBV11-1 and TRBJ1-1, with D hard to call. With 5 bases removed from V and 5 bases from J, the gap between germline ends came to 15 bases. This CDR3 has 14 residues. Germline V gene sequence: CDR1 SGHAT, CDR2 FQDESV (reference sequence). CDR3 nucleotide sequence: TGTGCCAGCAGCGCCGGCCCAGCGGGGACTGAAGCTTTCTTT. It encodes CASSAGPAGTEAFF.

The rearrangement joins TRBV5-6 to TRBJ1-1; no definite D call. Germline V gives CDR1 SGHDT, CDR2 YYEEEE. V lost 2 bases to trimming and J lost 1 base, with 6 bases between them. The CDR3 covers 13 residues. The CDR3 loop reads CASSFGRNTEAFF. CDR3 coding DNA: TGTGCCAGCAGCTTTGGGAGGAACACTGAAGCTTTCTTT. The whole variable domain, filled in from reference TRBV5-6 and TRBJ1-1, reads DAGVTQSPTHLIKTRGQQVTLRCSPKSGHDTVSWYQQALGQGPQFIFQYYEEEERQRGNFPDRFSGHQFPNYSSELNVNALLLGDSALYLCASSFGRNTEAFFGQGTRLTVV.

J is TRBJ2-5 and V is TRBV4-3, with 10 bases matching TRBD2. The trim removed 3 bases at V and 5 bases at J, leaving 0 bases unmatched. Germline CDR1 is LGHNA and CDR2 is YSLEER. CDR3 length: 13 residues. The CDR3 nucleotides are TGCGCCAGCAGCCAGGGACTAGCGGAGACCCAGTACTTC. Translating gives CASSQGLAETQYF.